The present T cell receptor beta chain was sequenced within a study of T cell repertoires in cytomegalovirus infection. Across the whole study: Selected CMV epitopes included recently identified HLA-C-restricted ones as well as well-studied HLA-B-restricted ones. The study's findings and limits: The ex vivo response was dominated by HLA-C-restricted CMV-specific TCR beta clonotypes.

Germline lookup yields CDR1 KGHDR and CDR2 SFDVKD. V lost 0 bases and J lost 7; bases outside the gene matches: 1. CDR3 length: 14 amino acids. In its sample, this clonotype was seen a few times. Its antigen is not identified. TCRdb recomputed calls from the reads with MiXCR, one row per CDR3 protein. Among 900,000 to 950,000 distinct CDR3 sequences, approximately 31% were seen once, and the ten largest hold 13%. This rearrangement joins TRBV24-1 to TRBJ2-1; 8 bases fit TRBD1. This clonotype was sampled from a human donor in good health (CMV status not recorded). Some clones in this sample may be carry-over from other donors' samples. Specimen: cultured CD8+ T cells from PBMCs, collected from culture after CMV antigen stimulation. As DNA, the CDR3 is TGTGCCACCAGTGATTTGCGGACAGGGAATGAGCAGTTCTTC. As protein: CATSDLRTGNEQFF.